The entry below gives a single T cell receptor beta chain sequence along with its context. No antigen is known for it. The junction departs from germline at one end; a sequencing error may be responsible. Using immunoSEQ multiplex PCR, the repertoire was profiled, and TCRdb retains in-frame clones only, with some absent. This sample has more than 450,000 clones; more than 65% occur once, and the top ten carry over 10%. The germline V gene encodes CDR1 SSHAT and CDR2 FNYEAQ (reference sequence). CDR3 length: 15 amino acids. This sample stems from a study of shared clonotypes between healthy human individuals. The overall study: With ages of 18 to 49, the donors were two women and a few men. Study-wide points: Represented diversity, genetic and exposure-history alike, was limited by few donors. The study sampled only blood, and tissue repertoires likely differ.

The sample comprised PBMCs. This TCR was recovered from a woman aged 40 to 49 in good health. Some clones in this sample may be carry-over from other donors' samples. The chain uses TRBV7-7 and TRBJ2-2, with TRBD1 identical over 8 bases. This CDR3 is CASSTDRAGAGELFF. The CDR3 nucleotides read TGTGCTAGCAGCACGGACAGGGCAGGGGCCGGGGAGCTGTTTTTT.